A selection of T cell receptor beta chains follows, all from one sample in a study of blood T cells in healthy people across ages. TCRdb re-analysed the 5' RACE reads in MiXCR, keeping a single row per CDR3 protein. The data hold about 760,000 distinct CDR3 sequences, with approximately 25% observed a single time. These records were also assigned to another study, of T cells of mothers and their children.

The sample consisted of blood. Receptor source: a boy aged 5 to 17 in good health. CDR3s include the opening cysteine and the closing phenylalanine or tryptophan. The D gene is left open where the match is weak. Some rows have no size entry. The others give once, few or many, or a class for an expanded clone.

D: .
J: TRBJ2-7
V: TRBV5-5
size: few
DNA: TGTGCCAGCAGCGACGCTCAGGGCGGGCTTCGGCAGTACTTC
CDR3: CASSDAQGGLRQYF

D: .
J: TRBJ2-7
V: TRBV6-1
size: .
DNA: TGTGCCAGCAGCCTTGATGAAATTACTCCAACCTACGAGCAGTACTTC
CDR3: CASSLDEITPTYEQYF

D: .
J: TRBJ2-5
V: TRBV28
size: .
DNA: TGTGCCAGCAGCGGTCCTCACAGGGATCCCCAAGAGACCCAGTACTTC
CDR3: CASSGPHRDPQETQYF

D: .
J: TRBJ2-2
V: TRBV20-1
size: few
DNA: TGCAGTGCTAGAGATCCCGCCAGGGGATTCGGGGAGCTGTTTTTT
CDR3: CSARDPARGFGELFF

D: .
J: TRBJ2-7
V: TRBV27
size: many
DNA: TGTGCCAGCAGTCGATGGGACCCGAGGAGCTCCTACGAGCAGTACTTC
CDR3: CASSRWDPRSSYEQYF

D: .
J: TRBJ1-4
V: TRBV4-3
size: few
DNA: TGCGCCAGCAGCCAAGTGGCAGGGGTGTACACTAATGAAAAACTGTTTTTT
CDR3: CASSQVAGVYTNEKLFF

D: TRBD2
J: TRBJ2-2
V: TRBV3-1
size: .
DNA: TGTGCCAGCAGCCAATTTCTGGGAGGGACCACCGGGGAGCTGTTTTTT
CDR3: CASSQFLGGTTGELFF

D: .
J: TRBJ2-7
V: TRBV18
size: .
DNA: TGTGCCAGCTCACCCGAGGGCTTCGTCAGCGAGCAGTACTTC
CDR3: CASSPEGFVSEQYF

D: TRBD1
J: TRBJ1-5
V: TRBV7-8
size: .
DNA: TGTGCCAGCAGCTTCTCGACAGGGTATCAGCCCCAGCATTTT
CDR3: CASSFSTGYQPQHF

D: .
J: TRBJ1-1
V: TRBV11-2
size: .
DNA: TGTGCCAGCAGCTTAGATCCCGGGGGTGTCACTGAAGCTTTCTTT
CDR3: CASSLDPGGVTEAFF

D: .
J: TRBJ1-5
V: TRBV28
size: few
DNA: TGTGCCAGCAGAGGAAGTCCGCCCCAGCATTTT
CDR3: CASRGSPPQHF

D: .
J: TRBJ2-5
V: TRBV20-1
size: few
DNA: TGCAGTGCTAGAACCGGGACGCAGGAGGGACAAGAGACCCAGTACTTC
CDR3: CSARTGTQEGQETQYF

D: .
J: TRBJ2-3
V: TRBV29-1
size: few
DNA: TGCAGCGCATTAGGTGGGGCAGCTCCCCCTAATACGCAGTATTTT
CDR3: CSALGGAAPPNTQYF

D: .
J: TRBJ2-5
V: TRBV9
size: few
DNA: TGTGCCAGCAGCGGGGATACGGGAAATCTAGAGACCCAGTACTTC
CDR3: CASSGDTGNLETQYF

D: TRBD1
J: TRBJ2-7
V: TRBV6-6
size: .
DNA: TGTGCCAGCAGTAGAACCGGGACAGGGTACTACGAGCAGTACTTC
CDR3: CASSRTGTGYYEQYF

D: TRBD1
J: TRBJ2-7
V: TRBV28
size: few
DNA: TGTGCCAGCAGCTACCCCAATAGACAGGGGGGGTACGAGCAGTACTTC
CDR3: CASSYPNRQGGYEQYF

D: .
J: TRBJ2-5
V: TRBV4-1
size: .
DNA: TGCGCCAGCAGCCAAGTGGCAGTCCGCCCCCAAGAGACCCAGTACTTC
CDR3: CASSQVAVRPQETQYF

D: .
J: TRBJ2-3
V: TRBV12-3/TRBV12-4
size: .
DNA: TGTGCCAGCAGCTACGGCGGACCCCCGCAGTATTTT
CDR3: CASSYGGPPQYF

D: TRBD1
J: TRBJ2-2
V: TRBV9
size: .
DNA: TGTGCCAGCAGCCGTACCCGGGACAGGCCGAACACCGGGGAGCTGTTTTTT
CDR3: CASSRTRDRPNTGELFF

D: TRBD2
J: TRBJ2-5
V: TRBV7-9
size: few
DNA: TGTGCCAGCAGCTTTCCTACTAGCGGCGGAGAGACCCAGTACTTC
CDR3: CASSFPTSGGETQYF

D: TRBD1
J: TRBJ1-5
V: TRBV5-1
size: .
DNA: TGCGCCAGCAGCCCCCTGACAGGGAACTATAGCAATCAGCCCCAGCATTTT
CDR3: CASSPLTGNYSNQPQHF

D: .
J: TRBJ2-1
V: TRBV15
size: .
DNA: TGTGCCACCAGCAGAGATCAACCAAATGAGCAGTTCTTC
CDR3: CATSRDQPNEQFF

D: TRBD2
J: TRBJ2-3
V: TRBV7-6
size: .
DNA: TGTGCCAGCAGCAGAGGACTAGCGGGTAGCACAGATACGCAGTATTTT
CDR3: CASSRGLAGSTDTQYF